The 23 T cell receptor beta chains below all came from one sample that was sequenced in a study of T-cell reconstitution after alpha-beta-depleted transplantation in children. Preparation of the TCRbeta library was carried out with unique molecular identifiers. TCRdb reanalysed the PCR reads using MiXCR and keeps one entry per CDR3 protein. This table holds a few hundred thousand distinct CDR3 sequences, 25% to 30% found once. The sample here was PBMCs, taken before TCRalphabeta/CD19-depleted stem cell transplant. The receptors come from a boy younger than two with Wiskott-Aldrich syndrome, due to receive a stem cell transplant.

This sequence joins TRBV5-6 and TRBJ2-1, with D perhaps TRBD1 (5 bases). The germline V gene has CDR1 SGHDT and CDR2 YYEEEE. V lost 2 bases to trimming and J lost 7 bases, with 16 bases between them. The CDR3 has 15 amino acids. CDR3 DNA: TGTGCCAGCAGCTTCCCCGTTAGACCAGGGAATGAGCAGTTCTTC. Translation gives CASSFPVRPGNEQFF.

The genes are TRBV20-1 and TRBJ1-2; 9 bases fit TRBD1. The CDR3 covers 14 residues. V shed 5 bases and J 4 bases; nucleotides not matched to a gene: 8. Germline V CDR1 and CDR2: DFQATT, SNEGSKA (reference sequence). The CDR3 here is CSAAPSTGGYGYTF. CDR3 in DNA: TGCAGTGCTGCTCCCTCGACAGGGGGCTATGGCTACACCTTC.

This clonotype was counted a few times. The V gene is TRBV12-3 or TRBV12-4, the J gene TRBJ2-1, with 9 bases fitting TRBD2. The CDR3 loop spans 12 amino acids. With V trimmed by 2 bases and J by 15 bases, 5 bases remained unmatched. The CDR3 region has the DNA TGTGCCAGCAGTTTAAGTGATAGCGGGAGGTTCTTC. Translation: CASSLSDSGRFF.

The table lists this clonotype with a few counts. The chain combines TRBV9 with TRBJ2-5; D is uncertain. CDR1 and CDR2 from the germline V gene are SGDLS and YYNGEE. With 4 bases removed from V and 5 bases from J, the gap between germline ends came to 21 bases. The CDR3 covers 16 residues. The CDR3 spells CASSPASRYGRETQYF. The CDR3 nucleotides read TGTGCCAGCAGCCCGGCCTCCCGGTACGGTAGGGAGACCCAGTACTTC.

This clonotype was counted a few times. The chain is built from TRBV12-3 or TRBV12-4 and TRBJ2-2, with D perhaps TRBD1 or TRBD2 (5 bases each). V was shortened by 2 bases and J by 0 bases, with 10 bases between the two germline ends. The CDR3 runs to 16 residues. The CDR3 protein is CASSLSMGANTGELFF. The CDR3 DNA reads TGTGCCAGCAGTTTATCGATGGGGGCGAACACCGGGGAGCTGTTTTTT.

The chain uses TRBV12-3 or TRBV12-4 and TRBJ2-2; TRBD1 might be the D (7 bases). Trimming took off 6 bases at V and 2 bases at J, with 13 bases between the two ends. The CDR3 sequence is 15 residues long. The DNA for the CDR3 is TGTGCCAGCAGCAAGGGGGCGGGAAACACCGGGGAGCTGTTTTTT. Its protein product is CASSKGAGNTGELFF.

This clonotype was seen only a few times. The genes are TRBV7-2 and TRBJ1-1; maybe TRBD1 (5 bases). V lost 2 bases and J lost 7, with 17 bases in between. Germline assignment: CDR1 SGHTA and CDR2 FQGNSA. The CDR3 covers 15 residues. This CDR3 is CASSLNRGAGHEAFF. The CDR3 DNA reads TGTGCCAGCAGCTTAAATCGAGGGGCAGGACATGAAGCTTTCTTT.

The V call is TRBV5-1, the J call TRBJ1-1; a possible D gene is TRBD1 (5 bases). V lost 1 base and J lost 4, with 17 bases in between. The CDR3 spans 16 residues. The germline gives CDR1 SGHRS, CDR2 YFSETQ. The CDR3 loop is CASSLLSRLGLTEAFF. CDR3 sequence (DNA): TGCGCCAGCAGCTTGCTTTCCAGGTTGGGACTCACTGAAGCTTTCTTT.

Only a few counts were recorded for this clonotype. The chain combines TRBV6-1 with TRBJ2-5; D not resolved. Trimming took 5 bases from V and 2 from J, leaving 15 bases between them. The CDR3 consists of 15 residues. Germline V lookup: CDR1 MNHNS, CDR2 SASEGT. The chain's CDR3 is CASSPAPAGQETQYF. CDR3 nucleotides: TGTGCCAGCAGTCCAGCCCCCGCCGGACAAGAGACCCAGTACTTC.

This sequence joins TRBV5-1 and TRBJ2-1; D not certain. V lost 1 base to trimming and J lost 9 bases, with 11 bases between them. Germline assignment: CDR1 SGHRS and CDR2 YFSETQ. This CDR3 has 13 amino acids. The DNA of the CDR3 is TGCGCCAGCAGCTTGTTCAGGACCAGTGAGCAGTTCTTC. It codes for CASSLFRTSEQFF.

This clonotype turned up a few times. This chain connects TRBV14 to TRBJ2-1; 7 bases are a match to TRBD2. The CDR3 extends over 14 amino acids. J was trimmed by 4 bases and V by 4 bases; bases with no gene match: 4. Germline CDR1 reads SGHDN; CDR2 reads FVKESK. The CDR3 is CASSPWTSYNEQFF. The CDR3 DNA follows: TGTGCCAGCAGCCCTTGGACTAGTTACAATGAGCAGTTCTTC.

The V gene is TRBV6-2 or TRBV6-3, the J gene TRBJ1-3, with D uncertain. Germline loops: CDR1 MNHEY, CDR2 SVGEGT. The germline V and J ends were trimmed by 0 bases and 4 bases, with 10 bases remaining between them. The CDR3 spans 15 residues. This CDR3 reads CASSYSPSAGNTIYF. CDR3 nucleotides: TGTGCCAGCAGTTACTCTCCCTCGGCCGGAAACACCATATATTTT.

The rearrangement joins TRBV20-1 to TRBJ1-1; perhaps TRBD1 as D (6 bases). Germline loops: CDR1 DFQATT, CDR2 SNEGSKA (reference sequence). This CDR3 is built from 15 residues. Deletions cut 3 bases from V and 0 bases from J, with 14 bases between. The CDR3 spells CSASVPTGLNTEAFF. The CDR3 DNA is TGCAGTGCTAGCGTCCCGACAGGATTGAACACTGAAGCTTTCTTT.

V and J are TRBV27 and TRBJ2-2; 9 bases match TRBD1. The CDR3 is 15 amino acids. With V trimmed by 6 bases and J by 1 base, 3 bases remained unmatched. The germline V gene has CDR1 MNHEY and CDR2 SMNVEV (reference sequence). CDR3 protein: CASRRDRVNTGELFF. As DNA, the CDR3 is TGTGCCAGCAGGCGGGACAGGGTGAACACCGGGGAGCTGTTTTTT.

This clonotype appeared a few times. This sequence joins TRBV24-1 and TRBJ2-3, with D possibly being TRBD2 (5 bases). V was pared by 3 bases and J by 4 bases, with 10 bases between. CDR1 and CDR2 from the germline V gene are KGHDR and SFDVKD. CDR3 length equals 14 residues. CDR3 sequence: CATSDGGGPDTQYF. Here the CDR3 DNA reads TGTGCCACCAGTGATGGCGGCGGGCCAGATACGCAGTATTTT.

This chain joins TRBV12-3 or TRBV12-4 and TRBJ1-5, with TRBD1 as a possible D gene (5 bases). CDR3 size: 14 residues. V was trimmed by 5 bases and J by 1 base, leaving 9 bases between them. This chain's CDR3 is CASSRGESNQPQHF. CDR3 nucleotides: TGTGCCAGCAGTAGGGGTGAGAGCAATCAGCCCCAGCATTTT.

The genes are TRBV27 and TRBJ2-7, with D tentatively TRBD1 or TRBD2 (5 bases each). There are 15 residues in the CDR3. V lost 3 bases to trimming and J lost 1 base, with 13 bases between them. Germline V gives CDR1 MNHEY, CDR2 SMNVEV (reference sequence). For the CDR3, the DNA is TGTGCCAGCAGTTTTTTGAGGGGAATTTCCTACGAGCAGTACTTC. It is translated as CASSFLRGISYEQYF.

The chain recombines TRBV4-2 with TRBJ2-7, with D perhaps matching TRBD2 (7 bases). V was cut by 0 bases and J by 6 bases, with 21 bases left in between. Germline CDR1 and CDR2: LGHNA and YNFKEQ. This CDR3 contains 17 residues. Written as DNA, the CDR3 is TGTGCCAGCAGCCAAGATTTCGGGGGGCCCTCAGGACTCGAGCAGTACTTC. It yields the protein CASSQDFGGPSGLEQYF.

The chain links TRBV2 to TRBJ2-5; the D gene could be TRBD1 or TRBD2 (5 bases each). V was clipped by 4 bases and J by 4 bases, with 13 bases between them. CDR3 length equals 14 residues. Germline CDR1 SNHLY, CDR2 FYNNEI. CDR3 sequence: CASSGQRGAETQYF. The CDR3 nucleotides are TGTGCCAGCAGTGGTCAACGAGGGGCAGAGACCCAGTACTTC.

V usage is TRBV20-1 and J usage is TRBJ1-5, with D hard to call. V lost 3 bases, J lost 0 bases, and 9 bases lay in between. CDR3 length: 14 residues. Per the germline V gene, CDR1 is DFQATT and CDR2 is SNEGSKA (reference sequence). DNA for the CDR3: TGCAGTGCTAGTCCCGATAATAGCAATCAGCCCCAGCATTTT. Protein: CSASPDNSNQPQHF.

The chain is built from TRBV29-1 and TRBJ2-3; no clear D gene. There are 13 residues in the CDR3. The V end was cut by 3 bases, the J end by 6 bases, with 13 bases between. The germline gives CDR1 SQVTM, CDR2 ANQGSEA. The CDR3 bases are TGCAGCGTTGACGGAAAAGGGAAGGATACGCAGTATTTT. This gives the protein CSVDGKGKDTQYF.

The genes are TRBV5-1 and TRBJ2-2; TRBD2 matches 7 bases. Germline V gene data show CDR1 as SGHRS and CDR2 as YFSETQ. The CDR3 extends over 17 amino acids. After removal of 4 bases from V and 3 bases from J, the junction contained 12 bases not matched to a gene. The CDR3 DNA sequence: TGCGCCAGCAGCCACCGACTAGCATCACGACACACCGGGGAGCTGTTTTTT. Translating gives CASSHRLASRHTGELFF. The full variable domain, its missing parts supplied by reference TRBV5-1 and TRBJ2-2, is KAGVTQTPRYLIKTRGQQVTLSCSPISGHRSVSWYQQTPGQGLQFLFEYFSETQRNKGNFPGRFSGRQFSNSRSEMNVSTLELGDSALYLCASSHRLASRHTGELFFGEGSRLTVL.

The rearrangement links TRBV5-1 to TRBJ2-5, with 9 nucleotides matching TRBD2. The CDR3 has 14 amino acids. Germline CDR1 reads SGHRS; CDR2 reads YFSETQ. J lost 5 bases, V lost 4 bases, and 6 bases had no gene match. CDR3 in amino acids: CASSQIAGEETQYF. The CDR3 region has the DNA TGCGCCAGCAGCCAGATAGCGGGAGAGGAGACCCAGTACTTC.